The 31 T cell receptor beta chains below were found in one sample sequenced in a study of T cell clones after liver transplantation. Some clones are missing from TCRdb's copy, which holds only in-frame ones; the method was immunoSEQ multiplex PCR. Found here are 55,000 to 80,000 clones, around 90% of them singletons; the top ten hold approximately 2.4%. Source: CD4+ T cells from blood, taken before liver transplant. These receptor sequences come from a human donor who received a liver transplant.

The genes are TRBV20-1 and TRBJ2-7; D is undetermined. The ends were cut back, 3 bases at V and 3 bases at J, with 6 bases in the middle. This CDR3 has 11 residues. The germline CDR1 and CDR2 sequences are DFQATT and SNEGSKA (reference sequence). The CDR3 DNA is TGCAGTGCTAGCACAGACTACGAGCAGTACTTC. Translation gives CSASTDYEQYF.

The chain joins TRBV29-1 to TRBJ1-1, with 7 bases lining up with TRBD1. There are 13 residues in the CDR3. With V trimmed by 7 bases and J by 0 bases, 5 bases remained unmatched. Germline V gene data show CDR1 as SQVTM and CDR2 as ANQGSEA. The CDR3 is CSARGGLNTEAFF. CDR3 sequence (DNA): TGCAGCGCCAGGGGGGGTTTGAACACTGAAGCTTTCTTT.

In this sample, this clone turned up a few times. CDR3 bases: TGTGCCAGCAGCTTGGGGCTAGCGGCCCAGGGGCCCCAGTACTTC. This gives the protein CASSLGLAAQGPQYF. The rearrangement links TRBV7-6 to TRBJ2-5; maybe TRBD2 (7 bases). This CDR3 spans 15 amino acids. V lost 3 bases and J 9 bases, leaving 20 bases between the germline ends. Germline CDR1 is SGHVS and CDR2 is FNYEAQ.

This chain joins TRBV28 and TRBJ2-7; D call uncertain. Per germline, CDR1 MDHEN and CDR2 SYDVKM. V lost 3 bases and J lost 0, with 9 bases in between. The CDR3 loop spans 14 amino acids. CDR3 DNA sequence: TGTGCCAGCAGTTTCCGCCCAGTCTCCTACGAGCAGTACTTC. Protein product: CASSFRPVSYEQYF.

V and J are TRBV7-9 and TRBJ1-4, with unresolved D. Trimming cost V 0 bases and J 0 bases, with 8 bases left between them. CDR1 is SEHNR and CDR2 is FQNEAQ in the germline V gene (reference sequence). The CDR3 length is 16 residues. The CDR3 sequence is CASSLAAGATNEKLFF. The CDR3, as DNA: TGTGCCAGCAGCTTAGCAGCCGGGGCAACTAATGAAAAACTGTTTTTT.

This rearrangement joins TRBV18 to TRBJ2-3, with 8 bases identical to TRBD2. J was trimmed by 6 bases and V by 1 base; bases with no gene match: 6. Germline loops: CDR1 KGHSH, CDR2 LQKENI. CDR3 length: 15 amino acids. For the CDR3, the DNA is TGTGCCAGCTCACCACGTAGCGGGGAGCGGGATACGCAGTATTTT. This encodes CASSPRSGERDTQYF.

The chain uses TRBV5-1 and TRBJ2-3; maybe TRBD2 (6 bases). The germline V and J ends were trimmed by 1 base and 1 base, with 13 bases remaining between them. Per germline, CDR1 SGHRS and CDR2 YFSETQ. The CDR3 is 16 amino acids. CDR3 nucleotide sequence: TGCGCCAGCAGCTTGACGAGCGGGCAGCGCACAGATACGCAGTATTTT. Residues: CASSLTSGQRTDTQYF.

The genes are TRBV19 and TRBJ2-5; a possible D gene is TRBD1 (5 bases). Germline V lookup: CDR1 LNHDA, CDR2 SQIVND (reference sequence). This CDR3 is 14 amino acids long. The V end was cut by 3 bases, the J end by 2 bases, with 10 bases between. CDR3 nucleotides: TGTGCCAGTAGTATTCAGGGTTTTCAAGAGACCCAGTACTTC. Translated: CASSIQGFQETQYF.

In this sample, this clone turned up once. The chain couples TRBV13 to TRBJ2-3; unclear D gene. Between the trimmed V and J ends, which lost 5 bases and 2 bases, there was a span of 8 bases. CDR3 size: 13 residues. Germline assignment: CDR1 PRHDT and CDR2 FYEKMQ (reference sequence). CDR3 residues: CASSLPPTDTQYF. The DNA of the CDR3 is TGTGCCAGCAGCCTCCCCCCCACAGATACGCAGTATTTT.

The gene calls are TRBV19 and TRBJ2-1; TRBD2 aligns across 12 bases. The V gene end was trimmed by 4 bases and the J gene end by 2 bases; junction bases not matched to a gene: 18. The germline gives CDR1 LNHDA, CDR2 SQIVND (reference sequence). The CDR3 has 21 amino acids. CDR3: CASSRRHQRLAGEEPYNEQFF. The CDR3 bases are TGTGCCAGTAGTAGAAGGCATCAGAGACTAGCGGGAGAAGAACCCTACAATGAGCAGTTCTTC.

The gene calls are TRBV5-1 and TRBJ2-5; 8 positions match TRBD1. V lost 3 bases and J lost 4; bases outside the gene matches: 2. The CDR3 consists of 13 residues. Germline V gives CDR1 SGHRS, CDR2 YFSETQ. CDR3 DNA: TGCGCCAGCAGCTCTGGACAGGGAGAGACCCAGTACTTC. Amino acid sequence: CASSSGQGETQYF.

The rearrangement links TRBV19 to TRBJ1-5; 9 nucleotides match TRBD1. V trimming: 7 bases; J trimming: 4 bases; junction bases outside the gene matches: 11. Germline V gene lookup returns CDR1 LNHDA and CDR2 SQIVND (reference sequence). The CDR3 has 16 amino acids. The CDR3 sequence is CASTFAGTGFNQPQHF. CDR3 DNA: TGTGCCAGTACCTTTGCCGGGACAGGGTTTAATCAGCCCCAGCATTTT. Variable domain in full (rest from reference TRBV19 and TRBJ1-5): DGGITQSPKYLFRKEGQNVTLSCEQNLNHDAMYWYRQDPGQGLRLIYYSQIVNDFQKGDIAEGYSVSREKKESFPLTVTSAQKNPTAFYLCASTFAGTGFNQPQHFGDGTRLSIL.

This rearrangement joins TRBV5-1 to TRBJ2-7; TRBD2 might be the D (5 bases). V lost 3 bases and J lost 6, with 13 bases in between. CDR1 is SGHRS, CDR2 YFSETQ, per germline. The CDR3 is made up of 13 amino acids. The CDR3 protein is CASSSAGSPEQYF. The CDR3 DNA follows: TGCGCCAGCAGCTCCGCGGGCTCCCCCGAGCAGTACTTC. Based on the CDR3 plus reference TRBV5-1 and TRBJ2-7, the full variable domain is KAGVTQTPRYLIKTRGQQVTLSCSPISGHRSVSWYQQTPGQGLQFLFEYFSETQRNKGNFPGRFSGRQFSNSRSEMNVSTLELGDSALYLCASSSAGSPEQYFGPGTRLTVT.

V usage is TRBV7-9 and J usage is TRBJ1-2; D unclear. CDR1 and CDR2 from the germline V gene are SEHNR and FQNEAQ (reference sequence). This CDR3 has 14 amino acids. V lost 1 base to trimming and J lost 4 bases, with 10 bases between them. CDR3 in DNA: TGTGCCAGCAGCTTAGGTACGGTTACCTATGGCTACACCTTC. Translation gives CASSLGTVTYGYTF. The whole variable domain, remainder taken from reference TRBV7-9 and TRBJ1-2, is DTGVSQNPRHKITKRGQNVTFRCDPISEHNRLYWYRQTLGQGPEFLTYFQNEAQLEKSRLLSDRFSAERPKGSFSTLEIQRTEQGDSAMYLCASSLGTVTYGYTFGSGTRLTVV.

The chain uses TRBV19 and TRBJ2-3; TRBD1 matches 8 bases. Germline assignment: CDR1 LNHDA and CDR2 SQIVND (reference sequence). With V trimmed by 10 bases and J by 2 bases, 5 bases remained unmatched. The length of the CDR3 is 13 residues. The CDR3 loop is CATSDRVTDTQYF. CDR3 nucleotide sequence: TGTGCCACTTCGGACAGGGTCACAGATACGCAGTATTTT.

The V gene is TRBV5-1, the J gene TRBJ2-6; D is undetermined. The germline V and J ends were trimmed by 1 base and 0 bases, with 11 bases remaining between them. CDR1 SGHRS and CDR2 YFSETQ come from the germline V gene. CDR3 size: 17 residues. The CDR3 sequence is CASSLLGYRSGANVLTF. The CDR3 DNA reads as TGCGCCAGCAGCTTGCTCGGTTACCGCTCTGGGGCCAACGTCCTGACTTTC.

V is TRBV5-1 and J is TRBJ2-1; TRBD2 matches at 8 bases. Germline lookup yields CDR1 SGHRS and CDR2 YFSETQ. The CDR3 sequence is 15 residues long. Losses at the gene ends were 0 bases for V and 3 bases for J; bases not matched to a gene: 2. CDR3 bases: TGCGCCAGCAGCTTGGCCAGCGGGAGCTACAATGAGCAGTTCTTC. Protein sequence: CASSLASGSYNEQFF.

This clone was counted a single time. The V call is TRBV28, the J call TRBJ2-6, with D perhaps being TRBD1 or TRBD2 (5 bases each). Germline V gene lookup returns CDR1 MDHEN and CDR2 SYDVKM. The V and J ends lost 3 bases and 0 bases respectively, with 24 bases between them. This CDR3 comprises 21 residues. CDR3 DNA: TGTGCCAGCAGTTTTACCCTAGGTGGGGGATTCACTCTCTCTGGGGCCAACGTCCTGACTTTC. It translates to CASSFTLGGGFTLSGANVLTF.

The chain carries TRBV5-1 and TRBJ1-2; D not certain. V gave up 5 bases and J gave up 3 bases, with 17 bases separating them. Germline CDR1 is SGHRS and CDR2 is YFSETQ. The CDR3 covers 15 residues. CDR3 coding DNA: TGCGCCAGCAGACCGGGCACCGGGAAGGACTATGGCTACACCTTC. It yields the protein CASRPGTGKDYGYTF.

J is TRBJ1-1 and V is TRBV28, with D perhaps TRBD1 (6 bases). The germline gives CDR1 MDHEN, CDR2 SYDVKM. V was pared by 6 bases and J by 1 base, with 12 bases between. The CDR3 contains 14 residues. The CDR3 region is CASRAGGQNTEAFF. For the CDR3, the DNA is TGTGCCAGCAGAGCCGGGGGGCAGAACACTGAAGCTTTCTTT.

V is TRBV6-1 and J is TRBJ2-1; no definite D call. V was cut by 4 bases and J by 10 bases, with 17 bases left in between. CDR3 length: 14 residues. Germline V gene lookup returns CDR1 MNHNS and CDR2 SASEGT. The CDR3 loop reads CASSARHGPQEQFF. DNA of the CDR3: TGTGCCAGCAGTGCGAGACATGGACCCCAGGAGCAGTTCTTC.

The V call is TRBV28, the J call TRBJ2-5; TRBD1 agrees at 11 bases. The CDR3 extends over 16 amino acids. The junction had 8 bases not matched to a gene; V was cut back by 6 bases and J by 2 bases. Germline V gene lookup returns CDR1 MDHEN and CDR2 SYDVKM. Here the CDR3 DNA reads TGTGCCAGCAGGCATGGGACAGGGGGATTTCAAGAGACCCAGTACTTC. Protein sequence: CASRHGTGGFQETQYF.

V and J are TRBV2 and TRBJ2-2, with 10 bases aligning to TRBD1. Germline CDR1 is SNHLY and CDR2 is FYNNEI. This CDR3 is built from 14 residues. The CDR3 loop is CATGGRANTGELFF. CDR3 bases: TGTGCGACAGGGGGCAGAGCGAACACCGGGGAGCTGTTTTTT.

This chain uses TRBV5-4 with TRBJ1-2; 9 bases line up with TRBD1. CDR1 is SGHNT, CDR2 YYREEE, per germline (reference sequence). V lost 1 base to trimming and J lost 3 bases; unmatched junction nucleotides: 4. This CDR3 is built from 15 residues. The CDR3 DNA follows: TGTGCCAGCAGCTTGATTGACAGGGGGGACTATGGCTACACCTTC. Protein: CASSLIDRGDYGYTF.

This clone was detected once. CDR3 nucleotide sequence: TGTGCCAGCAGCCCTGAGGACTTGGGTGAAGCTTTCTTT. Residues: CASSPEDLGEAFF. The J gene is TRBJ1-1, the V gene TRBV7-3, with D uncertain. CDR3 size: 13 residues. V was shortened by 5 bases and J by 7 bases, with 14 bases between the two germline ends. Looked up from germline, CDR1 is SGHTA and CDR2 is FQGTGA.

The CDR3 DNA is TGTGCCAGCAGCTTACAGGAGCCCGGGTACAATGAGCAGTTCTTC. As protein: CASSLQEPGYNEQFF. The genes are TRBV6-6 and TRBJ2-1, with D tentatively TRBD1 (5 bases). The CDR3 is made up of 15 amino acids. V lost 6 bases and J lost 4, with 16 bases in between. CDR1 is MNHNY and CDR2 is SVGAGI in the germline V gene (reference sequence).

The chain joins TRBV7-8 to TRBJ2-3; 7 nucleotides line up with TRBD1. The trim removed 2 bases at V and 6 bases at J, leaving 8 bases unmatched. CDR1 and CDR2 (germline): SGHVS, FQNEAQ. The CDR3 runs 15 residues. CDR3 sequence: CASSLITGDVDTQYF. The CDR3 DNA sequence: TGTGCCAGCAGCTTAATTACAGGGGATGTCGATACGCAGTATTTT.

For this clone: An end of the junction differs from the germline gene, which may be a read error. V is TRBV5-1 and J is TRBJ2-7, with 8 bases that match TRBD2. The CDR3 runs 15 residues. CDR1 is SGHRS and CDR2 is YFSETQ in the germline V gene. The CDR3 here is CASSPGGGGSNEQYF. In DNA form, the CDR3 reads TGCGCCAGCAGCCCCGGGGGGGGCGGCTCCAACGAGCAGTACTTC.

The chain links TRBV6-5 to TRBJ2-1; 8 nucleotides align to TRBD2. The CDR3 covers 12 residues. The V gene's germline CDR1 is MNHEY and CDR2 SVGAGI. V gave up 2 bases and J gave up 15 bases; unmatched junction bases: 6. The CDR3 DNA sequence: TGTGCCAGCAGTTACCAAGCGGGAGCGCTGTTCTTC. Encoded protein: CASSYQAGALFF.

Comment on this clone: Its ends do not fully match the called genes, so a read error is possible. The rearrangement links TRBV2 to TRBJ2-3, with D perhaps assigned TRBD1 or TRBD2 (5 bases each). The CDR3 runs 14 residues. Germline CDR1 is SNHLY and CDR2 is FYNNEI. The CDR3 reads CASIPLLGPGTLHF. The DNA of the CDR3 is TGTGCCAGCATCCCACTTTTGGGTCCCGGGACGTTACATTTT.

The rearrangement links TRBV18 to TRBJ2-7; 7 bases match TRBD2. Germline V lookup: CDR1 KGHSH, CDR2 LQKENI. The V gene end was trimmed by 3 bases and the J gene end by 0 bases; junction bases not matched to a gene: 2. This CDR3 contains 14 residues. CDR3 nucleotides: TGTGCCAGCTCACCCCCTAGCGGCTCCTACGAGCAGTACTTC. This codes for CASSPPSGSYEQYF.